Listed below are T cell receptor beta chains from one sample, sequenced in a study of blood T cell repertoires in COVID-19. Assay used: immunoSEQ multiplex PCR; TCRdb lists only in-frame clones, some missing. The sample contains some 100,000 clones, around 82% of which appear only once. Sequencing was carried out using peripheral blood. The receptors here all came from a man in his forties or fifties with active or convalescent COVID-19. Both conserved end residues are part of each CDR3. The D gene is left open where the match is weak. The listing skips clone size in some rows; elsewhere it reads once, few, many or a size class.

J gene: TRBJ2-7; clone size: .; V gene: TRBV28; D gene: TRBD1; CDR3 DNA: TGTGCCAGCAGTCAGTCGGGACAGGGGGCCTACGAGCAGTACTTC; CDR3 protein: CASSQSGQGAYEQYF
J gene: TRBJ2-5; clone size: .; V gene: TRBV3-1/TRBV3-2; D gene: TRBD2; CDR3 DNA: TGTGCCAGCAGCCAAGATGGGACTAGCGGGGGCAGGGAGACCCAGTACTTC; CDR3 protein: CASSQDGTSGGRETQYF
J gene: TRBJ1-5; clone size: many; V gene: TRBV7-9; D gene: .; CDR3 DNA: TGTGCCAGCAGCTTAGGGGGTTTTGCGGGGGTTGGTCAGCCCCAGCATTTT; CDR3 protein: CASSLGGFAGVGQPQHF
J gene: TRBJ1-2; clone size: .; V gene: TRBV6-2/TRBV6-3; D gene: TRBD1; CDR3 DNA: TGTGCCAGCAGTCTTGGACAGGGGAGTAAGGGCTACACCTTC; CDR3 protein: CASSLGQGSKGYTF
J gene: TRBJ2-2; clone size: few; V gene: TRBV6-5; D gene: TRBD2; CDR3 DNA: TGTGCCAGCAGGAAGACTAGCGGGGAGGGCGGGGAGCTGTTTTTT; CDR3 protein: CASRKTSGEGGELFF
J gene: TRBJ1-5; clone size: many; V gene: TRBV3-1/TRBV3-2; D gene: .; CDR3 DNA: TGTGAAGGGGCCTTCGGGAATCAGCCCCAGCATTTT; CDR3 protein: CEGAFGNQPQHF
J gene: TRBJ1-6; clone size: once; V gene: TRBV2; D gene: .; CDR3 DNA: TGTGCCAGCAGTGGAGGGATACGGTCACCCCTCCACTTT; CDR3 protein: CASSGGIRSPLHF
J gene: TRBJ2-1; clone size: once; V gene: TRBV11-2; D gene: .; CDR3 DNA: TGTGCCAGCAGCTTAGCCCTAGCAAACTACAATGAGCAGTTCTTC; CDR3 protein: CASSLALANYNEQFF
J gene: TRBJ2-2; clone size: .; V gene: TRBV5-1; D gene: .; CDR3 DNA: TGCGCCAGCAGCGCCTTAGCGAACACCGGGGAGCTGTTTTTT; CDR3 protein: CASSALANTGELFF
J gene: TRBJ1-1; clone size: once; V gene: TRBV10-2; D gene: .; CDR3 DNA: TGCGCCAGCAGTGAGGACAGGTACACTGAAGCTTTCTTT; CDR3 protein: CASSEDRYTEAFF
J gene: TRBJ2-2; clone size: .; V gene: TRBV11-1; D gene: TRBD1; CDR3 DNA: TGTGCCAGCAGCTCTTCCGGGACAGACAGTACCGGGGAGCTGTTTTTT; CDR3 protein: CASSSSGTDSTGELFF
J gene: TRBJ2-6; clone size: .; V gene: TRBV2; D gene: .; CDR3 DNA: TGTGCCTCCCAAGCCTACAGCACTGGGGCCAACGTCCTGACTTTC; CDR3 protein: CASQAYSTGANVLTF
J gene: TRBJ2-6; clone size: .; V gene: TRBV6-1; D gene: .; CDR3 DNA: TGTGCCAGCAGTGAAGGGACATACTACTCTGGGGCCAACGTCCTGACTTTC; CDR3 protein: CASSEGTYYSGANVLTF
J gene: TRBJ2-7; clone size: .; V gene: TRBV28; D gene: TRBD1; CDR3 DNA: TGTGCCAGCAGTCCCGGGACAGAAAGCTCCTACGAGCAGTACTTC; CDR3 protein: CASSPGTESSYEQYF
J gene: TRBJ1-4; clone size: .; V gene: TRBV5-8; D gene: .; CDR3 DNA: TGTGCCAGCAGCTTCCTTGGGGGCTTTAATGAAAAACTGTTTTTT; CDR3 protein: CASSFLGGFNEKLFF
J gene: TRBJ1-5; clone size: .; V gene: TRBV19; D gene: .; CDR3 DNA: TGTGCCAGTAGTATGGGGGCTAGCAATCAGCCCCAGCATTTT; CDR3 protein: CASSMGASNQPQHF
J gene: TRBJ1-1; clone size: .; V gene: TRBV12-3/TRBV12-4; D gene: .; CDR3 DNA: TGTGCCAGCAGTCAGACACTGAACACTGAAGCTTTCTTT; CDR3 protein: CASSQTLNTEAFF
J gene: TRBJ2-7; clone size: .; V gene: TRBV7-9; D gene: .; CDR3 DNA: TGTGCCAGCAGCTTGCAAGGCTTACAGGGCCACGAGCAGTACTTC; CDR3 protein: CASSLQGLQGHEQYF